The table lists the clone carrying this TCR beta chain with a few counts. The data derive from a study of blood T cell repertoires in COVID-19. The overall study: Acute-phase and convalescent COVID-19 samples originated in the United States, Italy and Spain. PBMCs, B-cell-depleted T cells, or T cells provided the cDNA or gDNA that made up the material.

The germline CDR1 and CDR2 sequences are SEHNR and FQNEAQ (reference sequence). This CDR3 contains 16 residues. J gave up 6 bases and V 5 bases, and 13 bases lay outside the gene matches. How the authors handled the data: Amplification of reference gene primers was used by the study to estimate nucleated cell counts. Produced via immunoSEQ multiplex PCR; TCRdb's table is partial and in-frame only. V and J calls and clone size are copied from that table; D and trimming were computed from the DNA. The table lists over 110,000 clones, approximately 80% of them singletons. Sequencing input: peripheral blood. This TCR was sampled from a human donor in a cohort sampled during active COVID-19. The V and J genes are TRBV7-9 and TRBJ2-7; 10 bases agree with TRBD2. The CDR3 region has the DNA TGTGCCAGCAGCCAGCGCGCCGTAGCGGGAGGCGGCGAGCAGTACTTC. It encodes CASSQRAVAGGGEQYF.